The 3 T cell receptor beta chains below were found in one sample sequenced in a study of early T cells in non-severe SARS-CoV-2 infection. Via MiXCR, TCRdb re-called the 5' RACE reads, giving one row per CDR3 protein. The sample has tens of thousands of distinct CDR3 sequences; 8.2% are singletons. The source material was whole blood. The receptors come from an adult who was a healthcare worker with PCR-confirmed SARS-CoV-2 infection or an uninfected control (not recorded which).

This clonotype was seen a handful of times. The chain links TRBV6-4 to TRBJ2-1; 11 bases match TRBD2. The germline V gene encodes CDR1 MRHNA and CDR2 SNTAGT. After removal of 3 bases from V and 6 bases from J, the junction contained 4 bases not matched to a gene. The CDR3 is 15 residues long. As DNA, the CDR3 is TGTGCCAGCAGTGAGGGTAGCGGGGGGGCCAATGAGCAGTTCTTC. It yields the protein CASSEGSGGANEQFF.

This clonotype was observed a handful of times. The chain recombines TRBV27 with TRBJ1-2; the D is unclear. Germline assignment: CDR1 MNHEY and CDR2 SMNVEV (reference sequence). The CDR3 spans 14 residues. With 2 bases removed from V and 7 bases from J, the gap between germline ends came to 14 bases. The CDR3 DNA follows: TGTGCCAGCAGTTTAACCCCCCGACTGAGTGGCTACACCTTC. Translating gives CASSLTPRLSGYTF.

V gene TRBV5-1 combines with J gene TRBJ2-7; 12 bases match TRBD2. This CDR3 spans 16 amino acids. Germline V lookup: CDR1 SGHRS, CDR2 YFSETQ. The V segment lost 2 bases and the J segment 2 bases; nucleotides outside the gene matches: 5. CDR3 bases: TGCGCCAGCAGCTTCGGGACTAGCGGGCTGGCCTACGAGCAGTACTTC. It encodes CASSFGTSGLAYEQYF.